Shown below are 22 T cell receptor beta chains from a single sample sequenced in a study of blood T cell repertoires in COVID-19. The repertoire was sequenced with immunoSEQ multiplex PCR; TCRdb's copy has only in-frame clones and lacks some. The sample consists of some 130,000 clones, about 88% of them appearing once. Sequencing was performed on peripheral blood. The receptors stem from a man aged 55 to 69 with COVID-19, enrolled during active disease.

The chain uses TRBV11-2 and TRBJ2-7; D remains unclear. Deletions cut 4 bases from V and 1 base from J, with 11 bases between. The CDR3 runs to 14 residues. Germline V gives CDR1 SGHAT, CDR2 FQNNGV. This chain's CDR3 is CASSSQASSYEQYF. The CDR3 DNA reads TGTGCCAGCAGCTCCCAGGCGTCATCCTACGAGCAGTACTTC.

The chain has TRBV19 and TRBJ2-5, with TRBD1 matching over 10 bases. V trimming: 5 bases; J trimming: 5 bases; junction bases outside the gene matches: 8. From germline, CDR1 is LNHDA and CDR2 SQIVND (reference sequence). This CDR3 spans 15 amino acids. For the CDR3, the DNA is TGTGCCAGTAGTTCGCCGGGACAGGGGACGGAGACCCAGTACTTC. The encoded protein is CASSSPGQGTETQYF.

This chain joins TRBV4-3 and TRBJ1-2, with TRBD1 as a possible D gene (5 bases). Germline assignment: CDR1 LGHNA and CDR2 YSLEER. Deletions cut 0 bases from V and 7 bases from J, with 15 bases between. The CDR3 runs 15 residues. The CDR3 protein is CASSQDGGVEGGYTF. The CDR3, as DNA: TGCGCCAGCAGCCAAGACGGAGGGGTTGAGGGTGGCTACACCTTC.

This chain uses TRBV19 with TRBJ1-5; tentative D call: TRBD1 (5 bases). V gave up 5 bases and J gave up 2 bases, with 13 bases separating them. There are 15 residues in the CDR3. Germline CDR1 and CDR2: LNHDA and SQIVND (reference sequence). The CDR3 DNA sequence: TGTGCCAGTAGTGAACTAAAAGGGGGCAATCAGCCCCAGCATTTT. Its translation is CASSELKGGNQPQHF.

The CDR3 spells CASSESDRTDGYTF. In DNA form, the CDR3 reads TGTGCCAGCAGTGAATCAGACAGGACGGATGGCTACACCTTC. The rearrangement links TRBV6-4 to TRBJ1-2; a weak D match, TRBD1 (6 bases). The CDR3 is made up of 14 amino acids. Between the trimmed V and J ends, which lost 3 bases and 6 bases, there was a span of 14 bases. Germline V gene data show CDR1 as MRHNA and CDR2 as SNTAGT.

The table lists this clone with a few counts. The V and J genes are TRBV10-3 and TRBJ2-1, with TRBD2 as a possible D gene (6 bases). Germline CDR1 reads ENHRY; CDR2 reads SYGVKD. Trimming cost V 0 bases and J 6 bases, with 6 bases left between them. The CDR3 is made up of 13 amino acids. The CDR3 loop is CAISESTSNEQFF. CDR3 nucleotide sequence: TGTGCCATCAGTGAGTCGACTAGCAATGAGCAGTTCTTC.

This clone was counted between two and nine times. The chain carries TRBV5-5 and TRBJ2-5; weak D call: TRBD1 (6 bases). CDR3 size: 15 residues. Deletions cut 0 bases from V and 4 bases from J, with 13 bases between. Germline-derived CDR1 and CDR2 are SGHKS and YYEKEE (reference sequence). The CDR3 region has the DNA TGTGCCAGCAGCTTGGCATTCGACAGGACAGAGACCCAGTACTTC. Amino acid sequence: CASSLAFDRTETQYF.

The chain uses TRBV7-2 and TRBJ1-1; 11 bases match TRBD1. This CDR3 contains 13 residues. Germline-derived CDR1 and CDR2 are SGHTA and FQGNSA. Trimming took 6 bases from V and 8 from J; bases not matched to a gene: 5. In DNA form, the CDR3 reads TGTGCCAGCAGACTAGGGACAGGGGGAGAAGCTTTCTTT. This sequence encodes CASRLGTGGEAFF.

The chain recombines TRBV11-2 with TRBJ1-4, with D possibly being TRBD1 (5 bases). Looked up from germline, CDR1 is SGHAT and CDR2 is FQNNGV. The V end was cut by 3 bases, the J end by 8 bases, with 13 bases between. The CDR3 runs 14 residues. CDR3 DNA: TGTGCCAGCAGCTTTTCCTCGGGGGGGGAAAAACTGTTTTTT. Translated: CASSFSSGGEKLFF. Variable domain in full (rest from reference TRBV11-2 and TRBJ1-4): EAGVAQSPRYKIIEKRQSVAFWCNPISGHATLYWYQQILGQGPKLLIQFQNNGVVDDSQLPKDRFSAERLKGVDSTLKIQPAKLEDSAVYLCASSFSSGGEKLFFGSGTQLSVL.

This rearrangement joins TRBV5-6 to TRBJ1-5; D remains ambiguous. Trimming stripped 2 bases from V and 0 bases from J, with 6 bases between. The CDR3 totals 14 residues. CDR1 is SGHDT, CDR2 YYEEEE, per germline. CDR3 sequence (DNA): TGTGCCAGCAGCTTCAGGAATAGCAATCAGCCCCAGCATTTT. Protein product: CASSFRNSNQPQHF.

The V and J genes are TRBV3-1 (or the pseudogene TRBV3-2) and TRBJ2-5; no firm D call. Trimming stripped 4 bases from V and 7 bases from J, with 10 bases between. Germline lookup yields CDR1 LGHDT and CDR2 YNNKEL (reference sequence). CDR3 length: 12 residues. CDR3 in amino acids: CASSPPSRTQYF. CDR3 DNA sequence: TGTGCCAGCAGCCCCCCCTCTAGGACCCAGTACTTC.

This clone turned up a few times. The chain employs TRBV29-1 and TRBJ2-2, with 10 nucleotides matching TRBD1. CDR1 and CDR2 (germline): SQVTM, ANQGSEA. This CDR3 is built from 15 residues. Trimming removed 6 bases from V and 4 bases from J; junction bases left unmatched: 8. The CDR3 DNA follows: TGCAGCGTAGCCCCGGGACAGGGGAGCACCGGGGAGCTGTTTTTT. It yields the protein CSVAPGQGSTGELFF.

This sequence joins TRBV12-3 or TRBV12-4 and TRBJ1-6; the D is unclear. V lost 5 bases to trimming and J lost 8 bases, with 10 bases between them. This CDR3 is 13 amino acids long. The CDR3 DNA is TGTGCCAGCAGTCTCCGGGTGGATTCACCCCTCCACTTT. Amino acids: CASSLRVDSPLHF.

The V call is TRBV6-5, the J call TRBJ2-3; perhaps TRBD2 as D (5 bases). Germline CDR1 and CDR2: MNHEY and SVGAGI. V dropped 6 bases and J dropped 1 base, with 11 bases sitting between them. The CDR3 contains 14 residues. CDR3 loop: CASRLAGGTDTQYF. The CDR3 nucleotides read TGTGCCAGCAGGCTAGCTGGGGGCACAGATACGCAGTATTTT.

This clone was counted a single time. The chain has TRBV12-5 and TRBJ1-2; tentatively, D is TRBD1 (5 bases). In germline, CDR1 is LGHNT, CDR2 FRNRAP. This CDR3 has 15 residues. Trimming removed 0 bases from V and 8 bases from J, with 16 bases in between. This CDR3 reads CASGLVVGAPRGYTF. CDR3 DNA sequence: TGTGCTAGTGGTTTGGTCGTAGGGGCGCCTAGAGGCTACACCTTC.

The rearrangement joins TRBV10-3 to TRBJ2-7; 9 bases line up with TRBD2. The V gene's germline CDR1 is ENHRY and CDR2 SYGVKD. The J segment lost 0 bases and the V segment lost 6 bases, leaving 3 bases of the junction unmatched. CDR3 length equals 14 residues. The CDR3 region is CAISSSGNSYEQYF. The CDR3, as DNA: TGTGCCATCAGCTCTAGCGGGAACTCCTACGAGCAGTACTTC.

The chain couples TRBV5-4 to TRBJ1-1; D unresolved. Germline CDR1 SGHNT, CDR2 YYREEE (reference sequence). Trimming shortened V by 2 bases and J by 5 bases, and 13 bases separated the two germline ends. The CDR3 loop spans 14 amino acids. CDR3 nucleotides: TGTGCCAGCAGCTTTAAAGGAGATGAAACTGAAGCTTTCTTT. Translated, it gives CASSFKGDETEAFF.

This chain uses TRBV11-1 with TRBJ2-1; possibly TRBD1 for D (7 bases). Germline CDR1 reads SGHAT; CDR2 reads FQDESV (reference sequence). Trimming stripped 1 base from V and 3 bases from J, with 13 bases between. CDR3 length: 16 residues. CDR3 sequence (DNA): TGTGCCAGCAGCTTAGGTCGACAGGGAGGCTACAATGAGCAGTTCTTC. Encoded protein: CASSLGRQGGYNEQFF.

The chain combines TRBV30 with TRBJ1-1; weak D call: TRBD1 (5 bases). This CDR3 has 13 amino acids. Germline loops: CDR1 GTSNPN, CDR2 SVGIG (reference sequence). V lost 5 bases to trimming and J lost 6 bases, with 16 bases between them. CDR3 nucleotides: TGTGCCTGGGGGATCACCGGGACTCCTGAAGCTTTCTTT. Translation: CAWGITGTPEAFF.

The V call is TRBV7-2, the J call TRBJ2-2; D unresolved. The V end lost 1 base, the J end lost 4 bases, and 10 bases lay between the germline ends. This CDR3 comprises 15 residues. Looked up from germline, CDR1 is SGHTA and CDR2 is FQGNSA. Here the CDR3 reads CASSLEWQSTGELFF. In nucleotides, the CDR3 is TGTGCCAGCAGCTTAGAGTGGCAATCCACCGGGGAGCTGTTTTTT.

This chain links TRBV24-1 with TRBJ2-7, with D possibly being TRBD2 (6 bases). This CDR3 is 13 amino acids long. Germline V lookup: CDR1 KGHDR, CDR2 SFDVKD. V was trimmed by 2 bases and J by 5 bases, leaving 9 bases between them. CDR3 DNA: TGTGCCACCAGTGATTCTAGCGAGGACGAGCAGTACTTC. Its protein product is CATSDSSEDEQYF.

The rearrangement links TRBV6-5 to TRBJ1-1; 9 bases line up with TRBD1. This CDR3 comprises 15 residues. V lost 4 bases and J lost 4; bases outside the gene matches: 7. Per the germline V gene, CDR1 is MNHEY and CDR2 is SVGAGI. The CDR3 region is CASSFTGTGTTEAFF. The DNA for the CDR3 is TGTGCCAGCAGTTTTACCGGGACAGGGACCACTGAAGCTTTCTTT.